These 10 T cell receptor beta chains were all obtained from the same sample, sequenced in a study of shared clonotypes between healthy human individuals. This table comes from immunoSEQ multiplex PCR, and its TCRdb copy is limited to in-frame clones, with some not included. The sample shows about 2,200,000 clones, around 93% of them seen only once. CD45RO-negative, CCR7-positively selected cells formed the naive CD8 fraction, excluding terminally differentiated effector memory CD45RA+ cells. The specimen was naive CD8+ T cells from PBMCs. The source is a man aged 18 to 30 in good health. Some clones in this sample may be carry-over from other donors' samples.

The chain combines TRBV25-1 with TRBJ1-2, with a tentative D call TRBD1 (5 bases). The CDR3 is made up of 15 amino acids. Germline assignment: CDR1 MGHDK and CDR2 SYGVNS. V lost 1 base and J 2 bases, leaving 11 bases between the germline ends. CDR3 sequence: CASSESLDSNYGYTF. The CDR3 nucleotides read TGTGCCAGCAGTGAATCTTTAGACAGCAACTATGGCTACACCTTC.

Notes on this clone: Other nucleotide sequences in the sample specify the same CDR3. V is TRBV9 and J is TRBJ2-7, with 9 bases matching TRBD1. This CDR3 is built from 15 residues. The germline CDR1 and CDR2 sequences are SGDLS and YYNGEE. V lost 4 bases to trimming and J lost 2 bases; unmatched junction nucleotides: 7. The CDR3 DNA is TGTGCCAGCAGCTCAACCGGGACAGGGACCTACGAGCAGTACTTC. This translates into CASSSTGTGTYEQYF.

The chain has TRBV2 and TRBJ2-1; D ambiguous. This CDR3 has 14 residues. The V gene lost 7 bases and the J gene lost 0 bases, with 10 bases spanning the gap. Germline CDR1 reads SNHLY; CDR2 reads FYNNEI. The CDR3 region is CASTAPSSYNEQFF. CDR3 nucleotides: TGTGCCAGCACGGCCCCCAGCTCCTACAATGAGCAGTTCTTC. Supplemented by reference TRBV2 and TRBJ2-1, the full variable domain reads EPEVTQTPSHQVTQMGQEVILRCVPISNHLYFYWYRQILGQKVEFLVSFYNNEISEKSEIFDDQFSVERPDGSNFTLKIRSTKLEDSAMYFCASTAPSSYNEQFFGPGTRLTVL.

This clone was counted a single time. This chain uses TRBV4-2 with TRBJ2-1; 10 bases match TRBD2. The CDR3 is made up of 18 amino acids. Germline CDR1 and CDR2: LGHNA and YNFKEQ. With V trimmed by 4 bases and J by 7 bases, 16 bases remained unmatched. CDR3 loop: CASSPGGFLAGVENEQFF. In DNA, the CDR3 is TGTGCCAGCAGCCCAGGTGGTTTTCTAGCGGGAGTTGAGAATGAGCAGTTCTTC.

The CDR3 is CASSVVSTSGRAYEQFF. As DNA, the CDR3 is TGTGCCAGCAGCGTAGTAAGCACTAGCGGGAGGGCCTATGAGCAGTTCTTC. The gene calls are TRBV9 and TRBJ2-1, with 13 bases aligning to TRBD2. V dropped 0 bases and J dropped 8; count of bases not matched to a gene: 8. The CDR3 spans 17 residues. The V gene's germline CDR1 is SGDLS and CDR2 YYNGEE.

About this clone itself: Other DNA variants within this sample encode the same CDR3. The V gene is TRBV9, the J gene TRBJ2-7; 11 bases fit TRBD2. Losses at the gene ends were 4 bases for V and 0 bases for J; bases not matched to a gene: 3. CDR1 and CDR2 (germline): SGDLS, YYNGEE. There are 15 residues in the CDR3. CDR3 in amino acids: CASSPGLADSYEQYF. CDR3 nucleotide sequence: TGTGCCAGCAGCCCGGGACTAGCGGACTCCTACGAGCAGTACTTC. Full variable domain (remainder filled in from reference TRBV9 and TRBJ2-7): DSGVTQTPKHLITATGQRVTLRCSPRSGDLSVYWYQQSLDQGLQFLIQYYNGEERAKGNILERFSAQQFPDLHSELNLSSLELGDSALYFCASSPGLADSYEQYFGPGTRLTVT.

The rearrangement links TRBV27 to TRBJ1-2; TRBD1 agrees at 9 bases. This CDR3 has 13 residues. The J segment lost 6 bases and the V segment lost 6 bases, leaving 5 bases of the junction unmatched. Germline CDR1 reads MNHEY; CDR2 reads SMNVEV (reference sequence). The CDR3 coding sequence is TGTGCCAGCAGCATACAGGGGGCTCATGGCTACACCTTC. It codes for CASSIQGAHGYTF.

Worth noting for this clone: At the DNA level, this CDR3 is encoded by other sequences in the same sample as well. The genes are TRBV9 and TRBJ1-1, with D possibly being TRBD1 (5 bases). The V end lost 3 bases, the J end lost 1 base, and 7 bases lay between the germline ends. There are 13 residues in the CDR3. CDR1 and CDR2 from the germline V gene are SGDLS and YYNGEE. CDR3: CASSGGGNTEAFF. CDR3 DNA sequence: TGTGCCAGCAGCGGGGGCGGGAACACTGAAGCTTTCTTT.

In its sample, this clone was seen once. J is TRBJ2-3 and V is TRBV21-1; the table's D call of TRBD2 was not tested on the DNA. TRBV21-1 is a listed pseudogene. This CDR3 comprises 15 residues. The CDR3 DNA follows: TGTGCCAGCAGCTGGAGGGGGGGAGGCACAGATACGCAGTATTTT. This encodes CASSWRGGGTDTQYF.

The rearrangement joins TRBV7-6 to TRBJ1-1; a weak D match, TRBD1 (5 bases). V was pared by 1 base and J by 1 base, with 19 bases between. The germline V gene encodes CDR1 SGHVS and CDR2 FNYEAQ. This CDR3 is built from 18 residues. In DNA form, the CDR3 reads TGTGCCAGCAGCTTAGAGGTTGAGGGGTGGCAGGGGAACACTGAAGCTTTCTTT. This codes for CASSLEVEGWQGNTEAFF.